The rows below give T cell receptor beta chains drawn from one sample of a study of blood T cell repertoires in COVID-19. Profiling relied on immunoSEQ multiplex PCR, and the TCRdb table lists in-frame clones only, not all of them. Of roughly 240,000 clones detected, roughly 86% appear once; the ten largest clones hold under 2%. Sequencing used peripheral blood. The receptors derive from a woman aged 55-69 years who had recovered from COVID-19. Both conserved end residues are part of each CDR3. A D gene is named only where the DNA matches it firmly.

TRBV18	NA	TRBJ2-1	CASSPVDRLHEQFF
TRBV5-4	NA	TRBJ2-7	CASSLAPGAYEQYF
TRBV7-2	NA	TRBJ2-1	CASSLAADSSYNEQFF
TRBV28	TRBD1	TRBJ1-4	CAGGTGATNEKLFF
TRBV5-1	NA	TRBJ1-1	CASSLVQGRIAEAFF
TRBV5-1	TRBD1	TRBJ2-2	CASSTGTGGTGELFF
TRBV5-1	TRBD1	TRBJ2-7	CASSLAPGQGSHEQYF
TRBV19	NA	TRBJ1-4	CASRVGDSNEKLFF
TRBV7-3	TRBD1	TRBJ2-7	CASSLNLRGQGPYEQYF
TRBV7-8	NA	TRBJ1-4	CASSFGATNEKLFF
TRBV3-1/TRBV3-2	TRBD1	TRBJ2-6	CASSPGTGSTGANVLTF
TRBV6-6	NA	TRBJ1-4	CASSYSKGGNEKLFF
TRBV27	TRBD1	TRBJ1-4	CASSPGAGGKLFF
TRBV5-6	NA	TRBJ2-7	CASSLSAGAEQYF
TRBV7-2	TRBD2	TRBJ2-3	CASKRGGDGITDTQYF
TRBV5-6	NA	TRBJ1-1	CASSLGNRVSITEAFF
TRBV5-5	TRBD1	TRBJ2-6	CASSENRGSNSGANVLTF
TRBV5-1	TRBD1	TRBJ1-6	CASSLPPGQRSAPLHF
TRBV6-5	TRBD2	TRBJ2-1	CASSYGGSGGREEFF
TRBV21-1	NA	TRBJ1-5	CASSKGGDSNQPQHF
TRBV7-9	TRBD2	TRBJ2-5	CASSFGSGETQYF
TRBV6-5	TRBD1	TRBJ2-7	CASSYGGTGVNEQYF
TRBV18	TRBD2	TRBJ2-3	CASSPLHTSGGRADTQYF
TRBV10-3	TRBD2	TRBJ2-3	CAISESTSGGARTDTQYF
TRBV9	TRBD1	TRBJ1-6	CASSVGTGVLNSPLHF
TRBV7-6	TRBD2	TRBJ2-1	CASSPGLAGSNEQFF
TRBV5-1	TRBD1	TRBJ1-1	CASSRDRLNTEAFF
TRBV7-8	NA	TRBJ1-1	CASTYSPSQTEAFF
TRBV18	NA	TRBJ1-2	CASSEDSYGYTF
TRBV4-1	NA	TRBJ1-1	CASSQDINRKYTEAFF
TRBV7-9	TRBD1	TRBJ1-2	CASSLNRGRFGYTF
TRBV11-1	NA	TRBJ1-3	CASSWGQSGNTIYF
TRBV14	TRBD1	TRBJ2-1	CASSPDRVTSYNEQFF
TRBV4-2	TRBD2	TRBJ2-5	CASSQVSGGVAETQYF
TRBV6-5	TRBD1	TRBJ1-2	CASARALTGGEGYTF
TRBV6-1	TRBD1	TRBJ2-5	CASSVGPRQGQETQYF
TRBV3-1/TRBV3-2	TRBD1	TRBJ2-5	CASRFTYSQGARNSPYVAQYF
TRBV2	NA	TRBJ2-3	CASSEAGRGRTDTQYF
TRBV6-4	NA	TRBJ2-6	CASSAGRSGANVLTF
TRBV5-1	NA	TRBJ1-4	CASSLLGAMGEKLFF
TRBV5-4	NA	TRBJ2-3	CASSLARTSTDTQYF
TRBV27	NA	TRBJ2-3	CASSLAGTNTDTQYF
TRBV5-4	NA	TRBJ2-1	CASSSLFEQFF
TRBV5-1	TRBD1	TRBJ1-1	CASSLGGQPRAEAFF
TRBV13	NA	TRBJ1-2	CASSLGQVLHYGYTF
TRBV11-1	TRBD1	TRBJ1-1	CASSLGRTGFGEAFF
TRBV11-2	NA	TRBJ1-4	CASSPRRARDEKLFF
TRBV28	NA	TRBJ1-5	CASRNPGGSGQPQHF
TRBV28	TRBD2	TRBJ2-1	CASIPTSGAYNEQFF
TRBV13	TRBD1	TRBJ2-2	CASSGDRLTGELFF
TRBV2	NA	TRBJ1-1	CASREVAEAFF
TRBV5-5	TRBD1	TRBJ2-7	CASSFGGQGTYEQYF
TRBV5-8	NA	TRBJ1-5	CASSRTRDQPQHF
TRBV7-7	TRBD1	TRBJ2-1	CASSKGQAVYNEQFF
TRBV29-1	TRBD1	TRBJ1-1	CSVEGRRTGAGEAFF
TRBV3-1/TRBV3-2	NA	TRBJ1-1	CASSQGGQNTEAFF
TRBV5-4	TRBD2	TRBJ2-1	CASSLGAAGGAYEQFF
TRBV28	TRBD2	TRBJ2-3	CASRKRGSTDTQYF
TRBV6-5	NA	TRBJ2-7	CASSPQGGQTEQYF